The rows below give T cell receptor beta chains drawn from one sample of a study of regulatory T cells in long-lasting Graves disease. MiXCR, run by TCRdb on the multiplex PCR reads, gives a single entry per CDR3 protein. This table holds 450,000 or so distinct CDR3 sequences, about 20% found once. The sequencing here drew on peripheral blood mononuclear cells (PBMCs), taken when the disease was refractory, from a patient treated with antithyroid drugs. These receptors all stem from a female donor with Graves disease. Both conserved end residues are part of each CDR3. Each record gives: clone size, J gene, V gene, D gene, CDR3 DNA, CDR3 protein. The D gene is left open where the match is weak. Clone size appears in some rows only: once, few, many, or a class for an expanded clone.

>many|TRBJ1-2|TRBV28|TRBD1
TGTGCCAGCAGTATTGACAGGGTGGGCTATGGCTACACCTTC
CASSIDRVGYGYTF
>NA|TRBJ2-1|TRBV27|TRBD1
TGTGCCAGCAGTTTATCTCCAGGGGGCAATGAGCAGTTCTTC
CASSLSPGGNEQFF
>few|TRBJ1-4|TRBV7-2|TRBD1
TGTGCCAGCAGCCGCACCGGGACAGGGATTGAAAAACTGTTTTTT
CASSRTGTGIEKLFF
>many|TRBJ1-4|TRBV12-3/TRBV12-4|NA
TGTGCCAGCACCACCACTGCAGCTAATGAAAAACTGTTTTTT
CASTTTAANEKLFF
>NA|TRBJ1-6|TRBV4-3|NA
TGCGCCAGCAGCCAAGAGATGGGGGGTTCACCCCTCCACTTT
CASSQEMGGSPLHF
>few|TRBJ2-7|TRBV28|NA
TGTGCTTCAGGGGGGGTCTACGAGCAGTACTTC
CASGGVYEQYF
>once|TRBJ2-7|TRBV25-1|NA
TGTGCCAGCAGTAGCGAGAACTCCTACGAGCAGTACTTC
CASSSENSYEQYF
>NA|TRBJ1-1|TRBV5-1|NA
TGCGCCAGCAGTCCAGGGGAGGCGAACACTGAAGCTTTCTTT
CASSPGEANTEAFF
>many|TRBJ2-7|TRBV28|TRBD1
TGTGCCAGCAGTGGAATGGGACAGGGGAACGAGCAGTACTTC
CASSGMGQGNEQYF
>NA|TRBJ2-7|TRBV29-1|TRBD1
TGCAGCGTTGTACCACAGGGGCACTCCTACGAGCAGTACTTC
CSVVPQGHSYEQYF
>few|TRBJ1-4|TRBV4-3|NA
TGCGCCAGCAGCCAAGTATACAAGGGAAAACTGTTTTTT
CASSQVYKGKLFF
>NA|TRBJ2-5|TRBV27|NA
TGTGCCAGCAGTTTGGATCAAGGGGAGACCCAGTACTTC
CASSLDQGETQYF
>many|TRBJ1-2|TRBV28|TRBD1
TGTGCCAGCAGCCTTGACCTGGGACAGCGTAGAAACTATGGCTACACCTTC
CASSLDLGQRRNYGYTF
>many|TRBJ2-7|TRBV7-2|TRBD2
TGTGCCAGCAGCCAGGGACTAGCCTCCGAGCAGTACTTC
CASSQGLASEQYF
>many|TRBJ1-1|TRBV11-1|NA
TGTGCCAGCAGCTTTAATTCGGGTGAAGCTTTCTTT
CASSFNSGEAFF
>many|TRBJ1-6|TRBV28|TRBD1
TGTGCCAGCAGTTTGGTGATCAGGGGGCGGCCACCCCTCCACTTT
CASSLVIRGRPPLHF
>NA|TRBJ1-1|TRBV3-1|TRBD1
TGTGCCAGCAGCCCGCCTGGACAGGGGGCGCACACTGAAGCTTTCTTT
CASSPPGQGAHTEAFF
>once|TRBJ2-1|TRBV7-2|NA
TGTGCCAGCAGCCCGAATTCAGGGCCCTACAATGAGCAGTTCTTC
CASSPNSGPYNEQFF
>many|TRBJ2-2|TRBV6-5|NA
TGTGCCAGCAGTTATACAGGGCACGGGGAGCTGTTTTTT
CASSYTGHGELFF
>many|TRBJ2-5|TRBV2|TRBD2
TGTGCCAGCACTAGCGGGAGGGCCCGGCAAGAGACCCAGTACTTC
CASTSGRARQETQYF
>many|TRBJ1-6|TRBV28|NA
TGTGCCAGCAGTTCATCTGAGACAGGAACCGATTCACCCCTCCACTTT
CASSSSETGTDSPLHF
>few|TRBJ2-2|TRBV30|NA
TGTGCCTGGAGTCCGTCCTGGGGGGCTGGCGGGGAGCTGTTTTTT
CAWSPSWGAGGELFF
>many|TRBJ2-7|TRBV7-9|TRBD2
TGTGCCAGCAGCCCTAGCGGGGGCTCCTACGAGCAGTACTTC
CASSPSGGSYEQYF
>many|TRBJ1-2|TRBV12-3/TRBV12-4|TRBD1
TGTGCCAGCAGCAGACAGGGGGCAAAGGGCTACACCTTC
CASSRQGAKGYTF
>many|TRBJ2-7|TRBV28|TRBD1
TGTACCAGCACCCAACCACGACAGGGGAATAAGCAGTACTTC
CTSTQPRQGNKQYF
>NA|TRBJ1-1|TRBV7-2|NA
TGTGCCAGCAGCTCGTCCCTGAACACTGAAGCTTTCTTT
CASSSSLNTEAFF
>NA|TRBJ1-5|TRBV20-1|NA
TGCAGTGCTTCGAGTGGTGGCGGCCAGCCCCAGCATTTT
CSASSGGGQPQHF
>few|TRBJ1-2|TRBV28|NA
TGTGCCAGCAGCTTAGTGGCAGGCATGGGGAACACCTTC
CASSLVAGMGNTF
>many|TRBJ1-5|TRBV27|NA
TGTGCCAGCAGCTTATTTAGCAATCAGCCCCAGCATTTT
CASSLFSNQPQHF
>NA|TRBJ1-2|TRBV19|NA
TGTGCCAGTAGTTCCAGTAAACACTATGGCTACACCTTC
CASSSSKHYGYTF
>few|TRBJ1-2|TRBV7-2|NA
TGTGCCAGCAGCTTGAAAGTTCTCTCCTATGGCTACACCTTC
CASSLKVLSYGYTF
>many|TRBJ1-4|TRBV12-3/TRBV12-4|TRBD1
TGTGCCAGCAGCCCGGGACAGGGCGTTAATAAACTGTTTTTT
CASSPGQGVNKLFF
>many|TRBJ1-1|TRBV5-1|NA
TGCGCCAGCAGCCTCCGTGAGGGGAGTTACACTGAAGCTTTCTTT
CASSLREGSYTEAFF
>many|TRBJ2-7|TRBV7-3|NA
TGTGCCAGCAGCTTAGGGGGCGGTCATGTCAACGAGCAGTACTTC
CASSLGGGHVNEQYF
>many|TRBJ1-5|TRBV7-2|NA
TGTGCCAGCAGCCGGGAAGCGGGTCAGCCCCAGCATTTT
CASSREAGQPQHF
>NA|TRBJ2-2|TRBV27|NA
TGTGCCAGCAGTTTATGGGCAGCCGGGGAGCTGTTTTTT
CASSLWAAGELFF
>NA|TRBJ2-1|TRBV10-3|NA
TGTGCCATCAGTGAGTCGGAATTGCGCCGCTCCTACAATGAGCAGTTCTTC
CAISESELRRSYNEQFF
>many|TRBJ2-7|TRBV12-3/TRBV12-4|NA
TGTGCCAGCAGTATCCTCTGGGTCGGAGCCGGGTTTCGGTCCTACGAGCAGTACTTC
CASSILWVGAGFRSYEQYF
>few|TRBJ2-7|TRBV20-1|TRBD2
TGCAGTGCAATAGAACTAGCGGGAGCTTCCTACGAGCAGTACTTC
CSAIELAGASYEQYF
>NA|TRBJ2-1|TRBV7-8|NA
TGTGCCAGCAGCTTCCCCCCCCGGGCTAGCAGCACCTACAATGAGCAGTTCTTC
CASSFPPRASSTYNEQFF
>many|TRBJ1-1|TRBV2|NA
TGTGCCAGCAGTGAAGCAACTCCTCACACTGAAGCTTTCTTT
CASSEATPHTEAFF
>NA|TRBJ2-4|TRBV5-6|NA
TGTGCCAGCAGCAACCAACAGGGCGCACGAACCAAAAACATTCAGTACTTC
CASSNQQGARTKNIQYF
>many|TRBJ2-7|TRBV12-3/TRBV12-4|NA
TGTGCCAGCAGTCCCGAAGATCCCTACGAGCAGTACTTC
CASSPEDPYEQYF
>many|TRBJ2-7|TRBV28|NA
TGTGCCAGCAGTTTCTCTAGTCGGGAGCAGTACTTC
CASSFSSREQYF
>many|TRBJ2-4|TRBV6-2/TRBV6-3|NA
TGTGCCAGCAGTTACCGGACAGACAAAAACATTCAGTACTTC
CASSYRTDKNIQYF
>NA|TRBJ2-3|TRBV11-2|NA
TGTGCCAGCAGCTTTCGACTGGAAACGCAGTATTTT
CASSFRLETQYF